The source of this T cell receptor (beta chain) is a study of blood T cell repertoires in COVID-19. Study-level information: Acute and convalescent COVID-19 samples came from the United States, Italy and Spain.

This clone was detected only once. Grouping used clinical history reported by participants in a survey and questionnaire. Recovered status in Cohort 3 required two negative PCRs, clearance, or symptom resolution. TCRdb's copy holds only in-frame clones and misses some; the assay was immunoSEQ multiplex PCR. The top ten clones hold roughly 8.5% of a sample with 490,000 or so clones, approximately 86% of them seen once. Germline-derived CDR1 and CDR2 are LGHNT and FRNRAP. This CDR3 comprises 19 residues. The V gene end was trimmed by 5 bases and the J gene end by 4 bases; junction bases not matched to a gene: 19.

Sequencing was performed on PBMCs or T cells enriched from blood (not recorded which). The sequence derives from a woman aged 60-75 years who had recovered from COVID-19. The chain recombines TRBV12-5 with TRBJ2-2, with TRBD1 matching over 7 bases. The CDR3: CASGPLPLQGGQITGELFF. The DNA of the CDR3 is TGTGCTAGTGGTCCTTTGCCCCTGCAAGGGGGACAGATCACCGGGGAGCTGTTTTTT. Together with reference TRBV12-5 and TRBJ2-2, the CDR3 gives the full variable domain: DARVTQTPRHKVTEMGQEVTMRCQPILGHNTVFWYRQTMMQGLELLAYFRNRAPLDDSGMPKDRFSAEMPDATLATLKIQPSEPRDSAVYFCASGPLPLQGGQITGELFFGEGSRLTVL.